The text below deals with one T cell receptor beta chain. The antigen remains undetermined. This record belongs to a study of blood T cells in healthy people across ages. General study points: Leaving the PBMCs unsorted stopped any conclusive comparison of naive versus antigen-experienced cells. TCR beta diversity was tightly associated with the proportion of naive T cells.

Sample-barcoded 5' priming and a J-beta primer mix drove a second PCR of about 7 to 11 cycles. Each cDNA was tagged by a template-switch adaptor containing 12 random nucleotides. MiXCR, run by TCRdb on the 5' RACE reads, gives a single entry per CDR3 protein. Of 780,000 or so distinct CDR3 sequences in the sample, roughly 25% were seen once. The same specimen was also included in a second study, on T cells of mothers and their children. That investigation notes: Healthy Caucasian mothers, three in number, and their six children were the donors.

This TCR came from a boy between 10 and 17 years old in good health. Sequences were obtained from blood.

The CDR3 DNA follows: TGTGCCAGCAGTGTTCTTATGGGTTCGATCCCGCGGGATCAGCCCCAGCATTTT. Its protein is CASSVLMGSIPRDQPQHF. The genes are TRBV2 and TRBJ1-5; D ambiguous. This CDR3 is built from 18 residues. Trimming removed 4 bases at V and 5 bases at J, with 24 bases between. Germline V gene sequence: CDR1 SNHLY, CDR2 FYNNEI. The variable domain in full, with the rest retrieved from reference TRBV2 and TRBJ1-5, is EPEVTQTPSHQVTQMGQEVILRCVPISNHLYFYWYRQILGQKVEFLVSFYNNEISEKSEIFDDQFSVERPDGSNFTLKIRSTKLEDSAMYFCASSVLMGSIPRDQPQHFGDGTRLSIL.